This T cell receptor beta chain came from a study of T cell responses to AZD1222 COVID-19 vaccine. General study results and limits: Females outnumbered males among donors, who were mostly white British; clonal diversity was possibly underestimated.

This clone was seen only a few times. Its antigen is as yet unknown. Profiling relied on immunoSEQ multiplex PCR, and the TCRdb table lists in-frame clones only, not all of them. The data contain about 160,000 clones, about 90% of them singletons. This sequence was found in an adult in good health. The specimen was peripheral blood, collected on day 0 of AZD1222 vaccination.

DNA for the CDR3: TGTGCCAGCAGCCCCACAGGGACCGCTAACTATGGCTACACCTTC. Its translation: CASSPTGTANYGYTF. The rearrangement joins TRBV7-9 to TRBJ1-2, with D tentatively TRBD1 (6 bases). The CDR3 is 15 residues long. The germline V and J ends were trimmed by 5 bases and 0 bases, with 13 bases remaining between them. The germline V gene has CDR1 SEHNR and CDR2 FQNEAQ (reference sequence). The variable domain in full, completed from reference TRBV7-9 and TRBJ1-2, reads DTGVSQNPRHKITKRGQNVTFRCDPISEHNRLYWYRQTLGQGPEFLTYFQNEAQLEKSRLLSDRFSAERPKGSFSTLEIQRTEQGDSAMYLCASSPTGTANYGYTFGSGTRLTVV.